One and the same sample provided the 28 T cell receptor beta chains below, sequenced in a study of regulatory T cells in long-lasting Graves disease. Regarding time point: newly diagnosed GD, antithyroid drugs for less than 3 months. PBMCs provided the RNA from which the TCR library was made. Both iRepertoire HTBI primers and Arm-PCR of CDR3 regions were used to build the TCR beta libraries. Via MiXCR, TCRdb re-called the multiplex PCR reads, giving one row per CDR3 protein. This sample yields around 450,000 distinct CDR3 sequences, of which 14% to 15% are seen a single time; over 7.5% belongs to the top ten. A further study also used this sample, focusing on T cells in Graves' hyperthyroidism and ophthalmopathy.

Material: peripheral blood mononuclear cells (PBMCs), obtained at new diagnosis, from a patient treated with antithyroid drugs. These receptors all come from a woman in her thirties or forties with Graves disease.

This clonotype was recorded many times. The gene calls are TRBV11-2 and TRBJ2-3; the D is unclear. Trimming pared 1 base from V and 4 bases from J, leaving 3 bases between. Germline V gene lookup returns CDR1 SGHAT and CDR2 FQNNGV. CDR3 length: 12 amino acids. CDR3 sequence: CASSLVADTQYF. The CDR3 DNA is TGTGCCAGCAGCTTAGTGGCAGATACGCAGTATTTT.

A few counts support this clonotype. The V and J genes are TRBV11-3 and TRBJ1-1; 10 bases match TRBD1. Germline CDR1 reads SGHNT; CDR2 reads YENEEA. CDR3 length: 13 amino acids. V lost 5 bases to trimming and J lost 6 bases; unmatched junction nucleotides: 3. The CDR3 loop reads CASSAGTGAEAFF. CDR3 DNA: TGTGCCAGCAGCGCCGGGACAGGGGCTGAAGCTTTCTTT. The variable domain in full, completed from reference TRBV11-3 and TRBJ1-1, reads EAGVVQSPRYKIIEKKQPVAFWCNPISGHNTLYWYLQNLGQGPELLIRYENEEAVDDSQLPKDRFSAERLKGVDSTLKIQPAELGDSAVYLCASSAGTGAEAFFGQGTRLTVV.

This clonotype was observed at least ten times. The chain combines TRBV13 with TRBJ2-3, with TRBD2 matching over 10 bases. CDR3 length: 17 amino acids. CDR1 is PRHDT and CDR2 is FYEKMQ in the germline V gene (reference sequence). The trim removed 0 bases at V and 4 bases at J, leaving 7 bases unmatched. This CDR3 reads CASSLGLAGEVADTQYF. The CDR3 DNA reads TGTGCCAGCAGCTTAGGGCTAGCGGGAGAGGTCGCAGATACGCAGTATTTT.

This clonotype was found many times. The chain recombines TRBV2 with TRBJ2-2, with TRBD2 matching over 9 bases. With V trimmed by 1 base and J by 5 bases, 8 bases remained unmatched. Germline CDR1 is SNHLY and CDR2 is FYNNEI. The CDR3 is 17 residues long. The DNA of the CDR3 is TGTGCCAGCAGTGAAGGGGTAGCGGGAGTATGGACCGGGGAGCTGTTTTTT. This encodes CASSEGVAGVWTGELFF.

This clonotype showed up many times. The chain couples TRBV7-8 to TRBJ2-1; 7 bases line up with TRBD1. The CDR3 loop spans 15 amino acids. From germline, CDR1 is SGHVS and CDR2 FQNEAQ. The V segment lost 1 base and the J segment 9 bases; nucleotides outside the gene matches: 9. The CDR3 protein is CASSLETGIIGEQFF. The DNA of the CDR3 is TGTGCCAGCAGCTTAGAGACAGGGATTATCGGTGAGCAGTTCTTC. Full variable domain (missing parts from reference TRBV7-8 and TRBJ2-1): GAGVSQSPRYKVAKRGQDVALRCDPISGHVSLFWYQQALGQGPEFLTYFQNEAQLDKSGLPSDRFFAERPEGSVSTLKIQRTQQEDSAVYLCASSLETGIIGEQFFGPGTRLTVL.

This chain uses TRBV12-3 or TRBV12-4 with TRBJ2-5; TRBD1 agrees at 7 bases. The length of the CDR3 is 15 residues. The junction had 9 bases not matched to a gene; V was cut back by 6 bases and J by 2 bases. CDR3 region: CASSPQGLGQETQYF. CDR3 sequence (DNA): TGTGCCAGCAGCCCACAGGGGCTGGGGCAAGAGACCCAGTACTTC.

This clonotype was detected only a few times. The rearrangement uses TRBV20-1 and TRBJ1-2; TRBD1 matches at 9 bases. Germline V gene data show CDR1 as DFQATT and CDR2 as SNEGSKA (reference sequence). CDR3 size: 16 residues. J gave up 7 bases and V 6 bases, and 18 bases lay outside the gene matches. CDR3 sequence (DNA): TGCAGTGCCCCCGAGGACCAGGGACAGGGCCTTGGTGGCTACACCTTC. Residues: CSAPEDQGQGLGGYTF.

The chain couples TRBV28 to TRBJ2-1; D is uncertain. Trimming took 5 bases from V and 0 from J, leaving 14 bases between them. Germline V CDR1 and CDR2: MDHEN, SYDVKM. This CDR3 has 16 amino acids. The DNA for the CDR3 is TGTGCCAGCAGTCCTCAATCAAAGGGCTCCTACAATGAGCAGTTCTTC. This sequence encodes CASSPQSKGSYNEQFF.

The chain has TRBV11-2 and TRBJ2-2; D is possibly TRBD2 (6 bases). The CDR3 runs to 17 residues. With 5 bases removed from V and 3 bases from J, the gap between germline ends came to 19 bases. CDR1 is SGHAT and CDR2 is FQNNGV in the germline V gene. As DNA, the CDR3 is TGTGCCAGCAGCGTACGGGGTGCCGGGAGCGACACCGGGGAGCTGTTTTTT. Encoded protein: CASSVRGAGSDTGELFF.

The rearrangement joins TRBV5-4 to TRBJ2-5, with 7 bases fitting TRBD2. Germline values: CDR1 SGHNT, CDR2 YYREEE (reference sequence). V lost 4 bases, J lost 1 base, and 4 bases stayed unmatched. This CDR3 contains 14 residues. The CDR3 loop reads CASSRPGGQETQYF. The DNA for the CDR3 is TGTGCCAGCAGCCGGCCGGGGGGCCAAGAGACCCAGTACTTC.

This clonotype was found many times. The chain carries TRBV11-2 and TRBJ2-2; weak D call: TRBD2 (6 bases). The CDR3 consists of 12 residues. Germline lookup yields CDR1 SGHAT and CDR2 FQNNGV. Trimming took 9 bases from V and 6 from J, leaving 11 bases between them. CDR3 sequence reads: CASTSPAGELFF. The CDR3 DNA reads TGTGCCAGTACTAGCCCCGCCGGGGAGCTGTTTTTT. The complete variable domain, with remaining parts taken from reference TRBV11-2 and TRBJ2-2, reads EAGVAQSPRYKIIEKRQSVAFWCNPISGHATLYWYQQILGQGPKLLIQFQNNGVVDDSQLPKDRFSAERLKGVDSTLKIQPAKLEDSAVYLCASTSPAGELFFGEGSRLTVL.

The chain employs TRBV9 and TRBJ2-7; TRBD1 is a possible D gene (5 bases). The CDR3 runs 14 residues. V was pared by 0 bases and J by 2 bases, with 9 bases between. Germline loops: CDR1 SGDLS, CDR2 YYNGEE. The CDR3 reads CASSVGTSPYEQYF. The CDR3 DNA follows: TGTGCCAGCAGCGTAGGGACATCCCCCTACGAGCAGTACTTC.

This sequence joins TRBV7-8 and TRBJ2-1, with a possible D match to TRBD2 (5 bases). CDR1 and CDR2 from the germline V gene are SGHVS and FQNEAQ. The ends were cut back, 5 bases at V and 7 bases at J, with 30 bases in the middle. This CDR3 spans 19 amino acids. CDR3 protein: CASSPRQYNTRMMGNEQFF. CDR3 sequence (DNA): TGTGCCAGCAGCCCCCGACAATATAATACTAGGATGATGGGTAATGAGCAGTTCTTC. Full variable domain (missing parts from reference TRBV7-8 and TRBJ2-1): GAGVSQSPRYKVAKRGQDVALRCDPISGHVSLFWYQQALGQGPEFLTYFQNEAQLDKSGLPSDRFFAERPEGSVSTLKIQRTQQEDSAVYLCASSPRQYNTRMMGNEQFFGPGTRLTVL.

This clonotype has at least ten counts. J is TRBJ2-2 and V is TRBV5-5; the D gene is possibly TRBD1 (5 bases). The CDR3 has 14 amino acids. The germline V gene has CDR1 SGHKS and CDR2 YYEKEE (reference sequence). V was pared by 0 bases and J by 5 bases, with 8 bases between. As DNA, the CDR3 is TGTGCCAGCAGCTTGGGCCAGGGAACCGGGGAGCTGTTTTTT. Translation: CASSLGQGTGELFF.

The chain carries TRBV15 and TRBJ2-1; 7 bases align to TRBD2. In germline, CDR1 is LNHNV, CDR2 YYDKDF (reference sequence). There are 15 residues in the CDR3. V shed 3 bases and J 0 bases; nucleotides not matched to a gene: 2. CDR3 loop: CATSRGGSSYNEQFF. The CDR3 DNA is TGTGCCACCAGCAGGGGCGGGAGCTCCTACAATGAGCAGTTCTTC.

This clonotype was detected ten times or more. The chain uses TRBV6-1 and TRBJ1-1; D is possibly TRBD1 (5 bases). This CDR3 is built from 16 residues. The V end lost 5 bases, the J end lost 1 base, and 17 bases lay between the germline ends. From germline, CDR1 is MNHNS and CDR2 SASEGT. The CDR3 is CASSRPIRTGNTEAFF. In nucleotides, the CDR3 is TGTGCCAGCAGTCGACCAATACGCACAGGGAACACTGAAGCTTTCTTT.

This clonotype was seen a few times. At one boundary the junction diverges from the germline segment, which might be a read error. The CDR3 reads CAGSQLIAGAGANVLTF. The CDR3 DNA follows: TGCGCCGGCAGCCAACTCATAGCGGGAGCTGGGGCCAACGTCCTGACTTTC. The chain carries TRBV4-1 and TRBJ2-6; 9 nucleotides match TRBD2. CDR3 length: 17 amino acids. Germline CDR1 reads MGHRA; CDR2 reads YSYEKL.

This clonotype has a count of ten or more. The gene calls are TRBV3-1 and TRBJ2-5; D uncertain. V was trimmed by 0 bases and J by 7 bases, leaving 9 bases between them. Germline values: CDR1 LGHDT, CDR2 YNNKEL (reference sequence). The CDR3 is made up of 13 amino acids. This CDR3 reads CASSQDIQRTQYF. The CDR3 nucleotides read TGTGCCAGCAGCCAAGACATCCAACGGACCCAGTACTTC.

In its sample, this clonotype was seen many times. This rearrangement joins TRBV11-3 to TRBJ1-5, with 8 bases fitting TRBD1. The length of the CDR3 is 13 residues. V gave up 6 bases and J gave up 7 bases; unmatched junction bases: 5. Germline CDR1 SGHNT, CDR2 YENEEA. The CDR3 DNA reads as TGTGCCAGCAGTTCCGACAGGGGCCAGCCCCAGCATTTT. As protein: CASSSDRGQPQHF.

This clonotype was seen many times. The CDR3 DNA reads TGTGCCACCAGTGATTTGAACGGAGATTACAGGGAGGCGTCCTACGAGCAGTACTTC. This translates into CATSDLNGDYREASYEQYF. The V call is TRBV24-1, the J call TRBJ2-7; D may be TRBD1 or TRBD2 (6 bases each). The V gene lost 0 bases and the J gene lost 1 base, with 21 bases spanning the gap. The CDR3 runs to 19 residues. Germline V gives CDR1 KGHDR, CDR2 SFDVKD.

Ten or more counts support this clonotype. The chain is built from TRBV7-2 and TRBJ2-5; no definite D call. The J call may be faulty, since TRBJ2-1 better matches the DNA end. The CDR3 covers 16 residues. Germline V gene sequence: CDR1 SGHTA, CDR2 FQGNSA. The CDR3 region has the DNA TGTGCCAGCAGCTTAAAAAACCTCTTAGGAGCCAATGAGCAGTTCTTC. As protein: CASSLKNLLGANEQFF.

This clonotype was counted at least ten times. V usage is TRBV2 and J usage is TRBJ1-1; D not resolved. The CDR3 spans 13 residues. Trimming removed 6 bases from V and 3 bases from J, with 11 bases in between. CDR1 and CDR2 from the germline V gene are SNHLY and FYNNEI. The CDR3 DNA follows: TGTGCCAGCAGCGCCGCGGGCTACACTGAAGCTTTCTTT. The encoded protein is CASSAAGYTEAFF.

There are many counts of this clonotype. This chain links TRBV20-1 with TRBJ2-7; TRBD1 matches 9 bases. The CDR3 length is 15 residues. The germline V gene encodes CDR1 DFQATT and CDR2 SNEGSKA (reference sequence). The V gene end was trimmed by 3 bases and the J gene end by 3 bases; junction bases not matched to a gene: 9. CDR3 DNA sequence: TGCAGTGCTAGTGGGACAGGGTATGGGATCTACGAGCAGTACTTC. It codes for CSASGTGYGIYEQYF.

This clonotype occurred many times. The V and J genes are TRBV12-3 or TRBV12-4 and TRBJ2-5, with D maybe TRBD2 (6 bases). This CDR3 has 12 residues. Trimming removed 3 bases from V and 9 bases from J, with 11 bases in between. CDR3 in DNA: TGTGCCAGCAGTTTGTGCTGGGGGGCCCAGTACTTC. The encoded protein is CASSLCWGAQYF.

Comments on this clonotype: Being one base from a much bigger clone, this may be a read error. The CDR3 is CASSVSGRLSTEAFF. The CDR3 DNA reads as TGTGCCAGCAGCGTAAGTGGTCGGCTAAGCACTGAAGCTTTCTTT. The chain links TRBV9 to TRBJ1-1, with no clear D. Per the germline V gene, CDR1 is SGDLS and CDR2 is YYNGEE. V lost 1 base to trimming and J lost 4 bases, with 14 bases between them. The CDR3 has 15 amino acids.

In its sample, this clonotype was seen many times. The gene calls are TRBV10-3 and TRBJ2-7, with TRBD1 identical over 10 bases. CDR3 size: 14 residues. V was clipped by 3 bases and J by 5 bases; unmatched bases: 4. CDR1 and CDR2 from the germline V gene are ENHRY and SYGVKD. CDR3 residues: CAISEGQGGDEQYF. CDR3 coding DNA: TGTGCCATCAGTGAAGGACAGGGGGGTGACGAGCAGTACTTC.

Ten or more counts support this clonotype. The chain is built from TRBV2 and TRBJ2-1, with 15 bases that match TRBD2. The CDR3 spans 14 residues. CDR1 and CDR2 from the germline V gene are SNHLY and FYNNEI. V was pared by 6 bases and J by 7 bases, with 1 base of the junction left unmatched. DNA of the CDR3: TGTGCCAGCAGAGGACTAGCGGGAGGGAATGAGCAGTTCTTC. It codes for CASRGLAGGNEQFF. The full variable domain, in which reference TRBV2 and TRBJ2-1 provide the parts outside the CDR3, is EPEVTQTPSHQVTQMGQEVILRCVPISNHLYFYWYRQILGQKVEFLVSFYNNEISEKSEIFDDQFSVERPDGSNFTLKIRSTKLEDSAMYFCASRGLAGGNEQFFGPGTRLTVL.

This clonotype was seen a handful of times. The rearrangement joins TRBV11-2 to TRBJ2-5; D uncertain. This CDR3 is 13 amino acids long. CDR1 and CDR2 (germline): SGHAT, FQNNGV. V lost 5 bases and J 7 bases, leaving 14 bases between the germline ends. The CDR3 spells CASSPGSPRTQYF. As DNA, the CDR3 is TGTGCCAGCAGCCCCGGGTCCCCCCGGACCCAGTACTTC.